This T cell receptor (beta chain) was profiled in a study of cytomegalovirus exposure and HLA in healthy donors. This clone showed up just a few times. Its antigen is undetermined. The germline gives CDR1 LGHNA, CDR2 YSLEER. The V segment lost 1 base and the J segment 4 bases; nucleotides outside the gene matches: 4. The length of the CDR3 is 16 residues. With 60 Vbeta and 13 Jbeta primers, the PCR was carried out. TCRdb's copy holds only in-frame clones and misses some; the assay was immunoSEQ multiplex PCR. The table lists about 140,000 clones, around 82% of them singletons. Findings and caveats of the study: Previously analyzed data showed that most TCR beta V segments were productive at a frequency of about 90% or about 30%. The classifier reportedly diagnosed cytomegalovirus status with high specificity and sensitivity.

The sequence was collected from a woman aged 18-35 years in good health and CMV-seropositive. This chain links TRBV4-3 with TRBJ2-3; TRBD2 matches at 11 bases. The sample was PBMCs. This CDR3 reads CASSQATSGGSDTQYF. Here the CDR3 DNA reads TGCGCCAGCAGCCAAGCTACTAGCGGGGGTTCAGATACGCAGTATTTT.